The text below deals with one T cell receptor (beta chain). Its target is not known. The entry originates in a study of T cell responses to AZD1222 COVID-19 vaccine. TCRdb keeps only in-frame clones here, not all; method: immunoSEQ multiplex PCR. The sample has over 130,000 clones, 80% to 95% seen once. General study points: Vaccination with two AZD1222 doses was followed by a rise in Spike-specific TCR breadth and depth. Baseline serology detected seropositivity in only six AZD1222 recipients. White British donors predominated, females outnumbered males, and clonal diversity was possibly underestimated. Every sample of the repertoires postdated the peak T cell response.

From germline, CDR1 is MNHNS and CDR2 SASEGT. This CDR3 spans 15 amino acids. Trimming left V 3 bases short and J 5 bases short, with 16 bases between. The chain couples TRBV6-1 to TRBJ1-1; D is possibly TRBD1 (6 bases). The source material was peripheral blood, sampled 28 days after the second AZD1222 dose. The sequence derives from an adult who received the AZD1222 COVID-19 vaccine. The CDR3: CASSDEGDVSTEAFF. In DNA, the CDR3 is TGTGCCAGCAGTGATGAGGGGGACGTTTCAACTGAAGCTTTCTTT.